Included here is one T cell receptor (beta chain) sequence, with context. Profiled with immunoSEQ multiplex PCR; TCRdb holds only in-frame clones, not every one. The sample holds about 50,000 clones, about 85% seen once. The source of the sample is a study of PD-L1 blockade in urothelial cancer. Study at large: Between 0 and 3 chemotherapy regimens preceded treatment for each patient. It was at 3 weeks (second dose) and 6 weeks after treatment start that blood was analyzed. T cells were recovered from blood samples at a median of roughly 150,000.

The junction had 5 bases not matched to a gene; V was cut back by 2 bases and J by 8 bases. Germline CDR1 MGHRA, CDR2 YSYEKL. The CDR3 length is 15 residues. Time point described: peripheral blood 6 weeks after treatment start. Patients in the study were battling locally advanced or metastatic urothelial carcinoma. Source: PBMCs, taken around atezolizumab (anti-PD-L1) treatment. The J gene is TRBJ1-6, the V gene TRBV4-1, with TRBD1 matching over 8 bases. The receptor was derived from a man aged 50 to 60 with urothelial cancer. The CDR3 bases are TGCGCCAGCAGCCAACAGGACAGGGTAGATTCACCCCTCCACTTT. Its translation is CASSQQDRVDSPLHF.